The present T cell receptor (beta chain) was sequenced within a study of T-cell memory formation after mild COVID-19. Libraries for TCRalpha and TCRbeta carried sample barcodes and unique molecular identifiers via 5'RACE. TCRdb fed the 5' RACE reads into MiXCR, producing one record per CDR3 protein. The sample has approximately 100,000 distinct CDR3 sequences; 11% are singletons. The study's findings and limits: Those CD4+ clones that contracted were mainly in CM and EM (CD8+ ones in EMRA). Clones that shrank (day 15 to 85) were balanced CD4/CD8, whereas later expanders leaned CD4+.

This clonotype turned up a few times. The antigen is undetermined. CDR1 MNHNS and CDR2 SASEGT come from the germline V gene. This CDR3 has 16 residues. The V segment lost 4 bases and the J segment 1 base; nucleotides outside the gene matches: 3. V and J are TRBV6-1 and TRBJ1-5, with 11 nucleotides matching TRBD1. The sample was PBMCs or a T cell subset sorted from them (not recorded which). This TCR was recovered from a man between 18 and 35 years old who had mild COVID-19 (a few samples of this study predate the infection). Cell type and time point are not known. DNA of the CDR3: TGTGCCAGCAGTGGCGGGACAGGGGGGAGCAATCAGCCCCAGCATTTT. Translation gives CASSGGTGGSNQPQHF.